Listed here is a single TCR beta chain. Its target is not known. This table comes from immunoSEQ multiplex PCR, and its TCRdb copy is limited to in-frame clones, with some not included. Of around 170,000 clones in the sample, about 85% were seen once. This entry belongs to a study of cytomegalovirus exposure and HLA in healthy donors. Findings and limits, study-wide: According to reports, the classifier identified cytomegalovirus status with high specificity and sensitivity. In a later analysis, first-cohort TCR clusters were found to tend to co-occur in the 130 or so validation repertoires.

The CDR3 totals 13 residues. The V end was cut by 5 bases, the J end by 4 bases, with 12 bases between. Germline lookup yields CDR1 SGHAT and CDR2 FQNNGV. The clonotype originates from a young man in good health and CMV-seropositive. The rearrangement joins TRBV11-2 to TRBJ2-7, with D possibly matching TRBD1 (5 bases). Source material: PBMCs. CDR3 bases: TGTGCCAGCAGCGGTCATAACAGGTACGAGCAGTACTTC. This sequence encodes CASSGHNRYEQYF.